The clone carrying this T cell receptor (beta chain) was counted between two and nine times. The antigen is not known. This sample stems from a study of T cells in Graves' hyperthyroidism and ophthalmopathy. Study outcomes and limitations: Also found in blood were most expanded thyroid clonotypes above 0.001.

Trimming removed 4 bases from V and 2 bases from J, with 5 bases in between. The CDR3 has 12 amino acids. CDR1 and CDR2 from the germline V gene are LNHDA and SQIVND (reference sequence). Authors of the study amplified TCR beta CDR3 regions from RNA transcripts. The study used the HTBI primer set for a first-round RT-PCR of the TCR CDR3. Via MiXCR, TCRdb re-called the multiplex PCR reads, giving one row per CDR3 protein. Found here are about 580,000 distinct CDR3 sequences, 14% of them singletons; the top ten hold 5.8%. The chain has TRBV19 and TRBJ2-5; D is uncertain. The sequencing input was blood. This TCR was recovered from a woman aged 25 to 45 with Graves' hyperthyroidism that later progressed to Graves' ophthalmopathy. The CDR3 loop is CASSTQQETQYF. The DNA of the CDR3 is TGTGCCAGTAGTACTCAACAAGAGACCCAGTACTTC.